The present TCR beta chain was sequenced within a study of cytomegalovirus exposure and HLA in healthy donors. Germline-derived CDR1 and CDR2 are GTSNPN and SVGIG (reference sequence). V gave up 0 bases and J gave up 4 bases, with 9 bases separating them. The CDR3 totals 13 residues. TCRdb keeps only in-frame clones here, not all; method: immunoSEQ multiplex PCR. The sample gives over 200,000 clones, approximately 80% of which show up once; over 12% is in the top ten. This TCR was sampled from a woman aged 25 to 39 in good health and CMV-seropositive. The chain joins TRBV30 to TRBJ1-2; maybe TRBD1 (5 bases). Sequenced material: PBMCs. The CDR3 DNA is TGTGCCTGGAGTGTAGGGACCTTCTATGGCTACACCTTC. This gives the protein CAWSVGTFYGYTF.